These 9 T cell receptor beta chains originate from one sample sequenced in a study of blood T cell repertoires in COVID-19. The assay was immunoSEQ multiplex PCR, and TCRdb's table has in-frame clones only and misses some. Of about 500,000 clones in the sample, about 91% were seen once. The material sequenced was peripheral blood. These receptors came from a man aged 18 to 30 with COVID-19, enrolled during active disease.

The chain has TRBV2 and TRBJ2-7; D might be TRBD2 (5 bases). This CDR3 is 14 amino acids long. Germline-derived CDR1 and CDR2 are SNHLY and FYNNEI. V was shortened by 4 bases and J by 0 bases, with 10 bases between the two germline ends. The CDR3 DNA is TGTGCCAGCAGTGGTGGGGAGCTCTCCTACGAGCAGTACTTC. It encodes CASSGGELSYEQYF.

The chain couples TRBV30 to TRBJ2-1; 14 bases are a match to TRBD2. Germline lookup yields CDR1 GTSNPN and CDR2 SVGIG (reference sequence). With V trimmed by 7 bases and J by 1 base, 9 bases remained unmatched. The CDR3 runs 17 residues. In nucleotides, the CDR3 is TGTGCCTCCTCTAGACTAGCGGGAGGGGGATCCTACAATGAGCAGTTCTTC. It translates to CASSRLAGGGSYNEQFF.

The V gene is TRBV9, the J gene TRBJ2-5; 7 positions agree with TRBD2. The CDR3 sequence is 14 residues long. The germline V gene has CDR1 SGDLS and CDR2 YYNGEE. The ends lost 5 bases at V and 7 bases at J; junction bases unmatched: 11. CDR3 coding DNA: TGTGCCAGCAGTGGACCCAGCGGGGTGGGGACCCAGTACTTC. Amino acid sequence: CASSGPSGVGTQYF.

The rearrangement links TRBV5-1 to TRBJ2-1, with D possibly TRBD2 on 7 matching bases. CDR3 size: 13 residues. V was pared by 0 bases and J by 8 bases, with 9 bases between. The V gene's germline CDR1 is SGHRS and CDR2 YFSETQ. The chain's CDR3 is CASSLVGGDEQFF. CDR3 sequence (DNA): TGCGCCAGCAGCTTGGTAGGGGGGGATGAGCAGTTCTTC.

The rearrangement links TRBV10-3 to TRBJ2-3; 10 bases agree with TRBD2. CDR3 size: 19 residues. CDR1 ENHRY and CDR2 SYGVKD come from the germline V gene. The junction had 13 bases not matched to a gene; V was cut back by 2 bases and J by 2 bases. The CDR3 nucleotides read TGTGCCATCAGTGAGACCGACCATGGACTAGCGGTATTCACAGATACGCAGTATTTT. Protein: CAISETDHGLAVFTDTQYF.

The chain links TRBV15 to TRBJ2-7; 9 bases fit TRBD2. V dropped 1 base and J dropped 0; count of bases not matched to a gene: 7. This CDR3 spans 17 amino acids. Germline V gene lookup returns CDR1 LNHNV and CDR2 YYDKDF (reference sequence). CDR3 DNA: TGTGCCACCAGCAGAGGGGGTAGCGGGAGTAGCTCCTACGAGCAGTACTTC. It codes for CATSRGGSGSSSYEQYF.

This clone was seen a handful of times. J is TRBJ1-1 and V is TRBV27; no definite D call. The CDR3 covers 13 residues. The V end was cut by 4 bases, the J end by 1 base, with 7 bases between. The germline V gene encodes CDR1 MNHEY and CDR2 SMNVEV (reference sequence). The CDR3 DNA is TGTGCCAGCAGTTCCCAGGAGAACACTGAAGCTTTCTTT. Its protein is CASSSQENTEAFF.

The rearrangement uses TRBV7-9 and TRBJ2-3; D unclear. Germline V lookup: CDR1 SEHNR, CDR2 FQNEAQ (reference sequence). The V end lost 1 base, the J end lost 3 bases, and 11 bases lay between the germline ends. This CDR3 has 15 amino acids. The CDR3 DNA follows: TGTGCCAGCAGCTTAGTCGCAGGTTGGACAGATACGCAGTATTTT. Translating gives CASSLVAGWTDTQYF. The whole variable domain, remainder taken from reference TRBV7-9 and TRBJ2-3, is DTGVSQNPRHKITKRGQNVTFRCDPISEHNRLYWYRQTLGQGPEFLTYFQNEAQLEKSRLLSDRFSAERPKGSFSTLEIQRTEQGDSAMYLCASSLVAGWTDTQYFGPGTRLTVL.

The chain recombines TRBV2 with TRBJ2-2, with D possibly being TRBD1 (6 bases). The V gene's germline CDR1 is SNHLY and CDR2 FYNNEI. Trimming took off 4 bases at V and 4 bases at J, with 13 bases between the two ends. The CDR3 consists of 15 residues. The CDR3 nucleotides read TGTGCCAGCAGTGTTGAGGGGGTCGGCACCGGGGAGCTGTTTTTT. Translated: CASSVEGVGTGELFF.